This T cell receptor beta chain was sequenced in a study of human T cells and chemical hapten exposure. From the RACE reads, TCRdb called clonotypes with MiXCR, one entry per CDR3 protein. The sample carries 280,000 or so distinct CDR3 sequences, approximately 7.5% recorded once. Time point reported: pre-sensitization, week 0. Described treatment: therapeutic diphenylcyclopropenone sensitization with weekly scalp DPC. The germline CDR1 and CDR2 sequences are SGHDT and YYEEEE. Germline trimming cut 4 bases from V and 3 bases from J; bases unmatched to any gene: 8. The CDR3 spans 17 residues. This clonotype was detected ten times or more.

V gene TRBV5-6 combines with J gene TRBJ2-2; 11 bases align to TRBD2. The sequenced sample was whole blood, obtained in connection with sensitization to the hapten diphenylcyclopropenone (DPC). The receptor comes from a man between 18 and 35 years old with alopecia areata. Some clones in this sample may be carry-over from other donors' samples. The CDR3 is CASSLLAGGRHTGELFF. The CDR3 nucleotides read TGTGCCAGCAGCCTCCTAGCGGGGGGCCGCCACACCGGGGAGCTGTTTTTT. The full variable domain, completed using reference TRBV5-6 and TRBJ2-2, is DAGVTQSPTHLIKTRGQQVTLRCSPKSGHDTVSWYQQALGQGPQFIFQYYEEEERQRGNFPDRFSGHQFPNYSSELNVNALLLGDSALYLCASSLLAGGRHTGELFFGEGSRLTVL.